Below, one T cell receptor beta chain is given with its context. The antigen remains undetermined. This specimen comes from a study of monozygotic twins with cystic fibrosis. General study findings and limits: Low clonality (median about 0.0095) suggested a mostly naive repertoire. Co-twins had the most similar V usage for 13 of 16 pairs, J for 8.

V was trimmed by 3 bases and J by 0 bases, leaving 9 bases between them. The CDR3 is 14 residues long. Germline V lookup: CDR1 SGHRS, CDR2 YFSETQ. Assay: immunoSEQ multiplex PCR; the TCRdb copy retains only in-frame clones and omits some. The data show tens of thousands of clones, less than 95% seen once. The chain combines TRBV5-1 with TRBJ1-1; possible D gene TRBD1, 6 bases. The sample taken for sequencing was blood. The TCR comes from a girl aged 2 to 9 with cystic fibrosis. The CDR3 sequence is CASSWRDMNTEAFF. CDR3 sequence (DNA): TGCGCCAGCAGCTGGAGGGACATGAACACTGAAGCTTTCTTT. Complete variable domain (other parts from reference TRBV5-1 and TRBJ1-1): KAGVTQTPRYLIKTRGQQVTLSCSPISGHRSVSWYQQTPGQGLQFLFEYFSETQRNKGNFPGRFSGRQFSNSRSEMNVSTLELGDSALYLCASSWRDMNTEAFFGQGTRLTVV.